This T cell receptor (beta chain) was profiled in a study of blood T cell repertoires in COVID-19. About the study: COVID-19 samples collected from the United States, Italy and Spain covered acute and convalescent phases. T cells, B-cell-depleted T cells, or PBMCs supplied cDNA or gDNA.

The data were produced by immunoSEQ multiplex PCR, yet TCRdb's version contains in-frame clones alone and is incomplete. The data hold 130,000 to 150,000 clones, with roughly 80% observed a single time. The J segment lost 4 bases and the V segment lost 5 bases, leaving 10 bases of the junction unmatched. CDR1 SEHNR and CDR2 FQNEAQ come from the germline V gene (reference sequence). The CDR3 contains 15 residues. The chain employs TRBV7-9 and TRBJ2-7, with 8 bases lining up with TRBD1. The sequence was collected from a man aged 65 to 79 who had recovered from COVID-19. The sequenced sample consisted of peripheral blood. DNA for the CDR3: TGTGCCAGCAGCCCTTTGGGGACAGGAACTTACGAGCAGTACTTC. Encoded protein: CASSPLGTGTYEQYF.